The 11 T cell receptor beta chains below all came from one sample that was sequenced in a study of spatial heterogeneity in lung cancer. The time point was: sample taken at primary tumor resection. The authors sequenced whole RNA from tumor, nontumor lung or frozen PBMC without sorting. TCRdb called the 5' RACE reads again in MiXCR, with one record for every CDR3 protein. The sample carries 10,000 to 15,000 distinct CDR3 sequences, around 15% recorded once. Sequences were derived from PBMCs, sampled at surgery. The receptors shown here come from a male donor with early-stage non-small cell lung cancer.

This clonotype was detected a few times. The CDR3 bases are TGTGCCAGCAGCGGAGGGTTTGGACAGGGGAGGGTCTATGGCTACACCTTC. This codes for CASSGGFGQGRVYGYTF. The chain has TRBV7-8 and TRBJ1-2; 9 bases are a match to TRBD1. The CDR3 length is 17 residues. Germline loops: CDR1 SGHVS, CDR2 FQNEAQ. V dropped 5 bases and J dropped 4; count of bases not matched to a gene: 14.

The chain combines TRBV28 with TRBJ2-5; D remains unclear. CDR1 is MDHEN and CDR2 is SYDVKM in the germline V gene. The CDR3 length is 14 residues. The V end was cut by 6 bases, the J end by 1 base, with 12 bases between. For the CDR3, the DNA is TGTGCCAGCAGGGGTCTCGCAGCCCAAGAGACCCAGTACTTC. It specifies CASRGLAAQETQYF.

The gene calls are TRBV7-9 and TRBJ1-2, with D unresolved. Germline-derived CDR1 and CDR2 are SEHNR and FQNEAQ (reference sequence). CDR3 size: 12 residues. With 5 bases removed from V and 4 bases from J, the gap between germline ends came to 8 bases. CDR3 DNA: TGTGCCAGCAGCCCCGAAGGCTATGGCTACACCTTC. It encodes CASSPEGYGYTF.

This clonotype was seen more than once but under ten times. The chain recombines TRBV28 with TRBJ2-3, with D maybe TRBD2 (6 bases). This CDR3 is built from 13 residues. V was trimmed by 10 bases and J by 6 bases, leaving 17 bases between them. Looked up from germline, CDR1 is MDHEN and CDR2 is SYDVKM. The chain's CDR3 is CAIFGLTRDTQYF. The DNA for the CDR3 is TGTGCCATCTTCGGACTAACCAGGGATACGCAGTATTTT.

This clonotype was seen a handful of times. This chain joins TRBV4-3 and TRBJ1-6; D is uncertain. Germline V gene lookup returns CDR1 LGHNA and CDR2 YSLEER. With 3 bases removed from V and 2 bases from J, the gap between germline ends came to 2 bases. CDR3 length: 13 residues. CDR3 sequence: CASSQTYNSPLHF. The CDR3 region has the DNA TGCGCCAGCAGCCAGACCTATAATTCACCCCTCCACTTT.

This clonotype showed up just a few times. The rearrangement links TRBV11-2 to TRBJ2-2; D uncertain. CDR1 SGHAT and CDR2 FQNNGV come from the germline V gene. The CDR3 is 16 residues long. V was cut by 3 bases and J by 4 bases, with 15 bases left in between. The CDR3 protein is CASSFRVLVSTGELFF. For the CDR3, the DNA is TGTGCCAGCAGCTTCCGGGTCCTAGTTAGCACCGGGGAGCTGTTTTTT. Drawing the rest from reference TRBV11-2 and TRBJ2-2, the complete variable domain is EAGVAQSPRYKIIEKRQSVAFWCNPISGHATLYWYQQILGQGPKLLIQFQNNGVVDDSQLPKDRFSAERLKGVDSTLKIQPAKLEDSAVYLCASSFRVLVSTGELFFGEGSRLTVL.

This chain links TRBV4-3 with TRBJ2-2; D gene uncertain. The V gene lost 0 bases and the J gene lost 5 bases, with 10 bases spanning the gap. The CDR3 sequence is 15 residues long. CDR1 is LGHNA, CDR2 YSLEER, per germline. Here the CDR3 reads CASSQEPTGTGELFF. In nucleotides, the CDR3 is TGCGCCAGCAGCCAAGAACCGACGGGTACCGGGGAGCTGTTTTTT.

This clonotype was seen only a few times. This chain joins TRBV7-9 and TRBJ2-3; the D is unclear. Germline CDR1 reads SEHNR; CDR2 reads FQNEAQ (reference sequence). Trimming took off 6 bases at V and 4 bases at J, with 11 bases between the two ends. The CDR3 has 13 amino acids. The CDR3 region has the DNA TGTGCCAGCAGTCTTTCGGCGCCAGATACGCAGTATTTT. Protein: CASSLSAPDTQYF.

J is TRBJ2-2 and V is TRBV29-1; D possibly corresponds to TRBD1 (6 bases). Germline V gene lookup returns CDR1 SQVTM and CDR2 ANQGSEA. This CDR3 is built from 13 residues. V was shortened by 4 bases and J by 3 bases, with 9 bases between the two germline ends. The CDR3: CSVGQVDTGELFF. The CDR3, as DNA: TGCAGCGTTGGACAGGTGGACACCGGGGAGCTGTTTTTT.

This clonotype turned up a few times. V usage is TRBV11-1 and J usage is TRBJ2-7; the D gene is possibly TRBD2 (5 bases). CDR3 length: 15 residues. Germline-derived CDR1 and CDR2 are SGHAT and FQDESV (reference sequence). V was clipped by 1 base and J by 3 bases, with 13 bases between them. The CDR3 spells CASSLGQDWDYEQYF. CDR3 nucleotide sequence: TGTGCCAGCAGCTTAGGGCAGGACTGGGACTACGAGCAGTACTTC. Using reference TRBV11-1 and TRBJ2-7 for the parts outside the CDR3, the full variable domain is EAEVAQSPRYKITEKSQAVAFWCDPISGHATLYWYRQILGQGPELLVQFQDESVVDDSQLPKDRFSAERLKGVDSTLKIQPAELGDSAMYLCASSLGQDWDYEQYFGPGTRLTVT.

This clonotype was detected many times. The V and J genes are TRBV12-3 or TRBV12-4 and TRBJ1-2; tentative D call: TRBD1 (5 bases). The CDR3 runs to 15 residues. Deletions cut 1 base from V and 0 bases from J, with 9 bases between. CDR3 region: CASSLVTDPNYGYTF. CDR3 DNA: TGTGCCAGCAGTTTAGTGACAGATCCTAACTATGGCTACACCTTC.